Listed below are T cell receptor beta chains from one sample, sequenced in a study of blood T cell repertoires in COVID-19. Measured with immunoSEQ multiplex PCR; TCRdb has only the in-frame clones, and not every one. This sample has 270,000 or so clones; around nine tenths occur once, and the top ten carry less than 0.95%. Sequenced sample: peripheral blood. These receptors were obtained from a woman in her 40s who had recovered from COVID-19. The CDR3 runs from the conserved cysteine through the conserved F or W.

cdr3_aa: CASSSDPDLAGTTPGEQYF; v_call: TRBV28; j_call: TRBJ2-7
cdr3_aa: CASSTQRDNEQFF; v_call: TRBV11-2; j_call: TRBJ2-1
cdr3_aa: CASSFTGEEWEQYF; v_call: TRBV11-1; j_call: TRBJ2-7
cdr3_aa: CASSSGGADYGYTF; v_call: TRBV28; j_call: TRBJ1-2
cdr3_aa: CASSTPPGQVADTQYF; v_call: TRBV5-5; j_call: TRBJ2-3
cdr3_aa: CAGNRGLGTDTQYF; v_call: TRBV30; j_call: TRBJ2-3
cdr3_aa: CASSPRTVEAFF; v_call: TRBV18; j_call: TRBJ1-1
cdr3_aa: CATRSVRNEQFF; v_call: TRBV24-1; j_call: TRBJ2-1
cdr3_aa: CASSPEDFSYEQYF; v_call: TRBV5-5; j_call: TRBJ2-7
cdr3_aa: CATSRVGTANTGELFF; v_call: TRBV15; j_call: TRBJ2-2